This TCR beta chain was sequenced in a study of T cell repertoires in cytomegalovirus infection. Turning to the study itself: CMV infection and matching HLA type were both indicated by public TCR beta signatures. Study results and caveats: It was HLA-C-restricted CMV-specific TCR beta clonotypes that dominated the response ex vivo. Summed public TCR beta family frequency identified CMV carriers bearing the relevant HLA.

Each CDR3 protein gets one entry after TCRdb re-called the reads with MiXCR. The sample lists around 230,000 distinct CDR3 sequences, roughly two fifths occurring once. Of note for this clonotype: What it binds is unknown.

Germline loops: CDR1 SGHTA, CDR2 FQGTGA. CDR3 length equals 13 residues. V was clipped by 3 bases and J by 1 base, with 7 bases between them. The chain links TRBV7-3 to TRBJ2-7, with D unclear. The input for sequencing was CD8+ T cells from cultured PBMCs, taken from culture after CMV antigen stimulation. This clonotype was sampled from a human donor in good health (CMV status not recorded). Some clones in this sample may be carry-over from other donors' samples. The CDR3 DNA reads TGTGCCAGCAGCTTGACCGAATCCTACGAGCAGTACTTC. Translation: CASSLTESYEQYF.